This T cell receptor (beta chain) was identified during a study of CD8 T cells in ankylosing spondylitis. Study findings and constraints: Seemingly characteristic of ankylosing spondylitis blood was a TCR beta motif consisting of roughly 8 highly homologous variants.

The germline gives CDR1 ENHRY, CDR2 SYGVKD. The CDR3 loop spans 15 amino acids. Trimming took 10 bases from V and 5 from J; bases not matched to a gene: 11. With respect to this clonotype: Its antigen is currently unknown.

TCRdb processed the 5' RACE reads anew with MiXCR; each CDR3 protein has one entry. The data hold 470,000 or so distinct CDR3 sequences, with 25% to 30% observed a single time. The TCR was taken from a male donor with ankylosing spondylitis. The sample was blood, either unsorted or a sorted T cell fraction (not recorded which). The rearrangement links TRBV10-3 to TRBJ1-2; 12 bases are a match to TRBD1. The CDR3 nucleotides read TGTGCCACAATCTCCGGGACAGGGGGCATTTATGGCTACACCTTC. Amino acid sequence: CATISGTGGIYGYTF.